Below are 7 T cell receptor beta chains sequenced from a single sample in a study of blood T cells in healthy people across ages. A second PCR, run for about 7 to 12 cycles, used a sample-barcoded 5' primer plus a J-beta primer mix. TCRdb re-analysed the 5' RACE reads in MiXCR, keeping a single row per CDR3 protein. This sample has about a million distinct CDR3 sequences, with around two fifths found just once. The sequenced material came from blood. The source is a young man in good health.

This clonotype was seen a few times. The V and J genes are TRBV19 and TRBJ1-2, with 9 bases that match TRBD1. Germline lookup yields CDR1 LNHDA and CDR2 SQIVND (reference sequence). This CDR3 is built from 15 residues. Germline trimming cut 3 bases from V and 4 bases from J; bases unmatched to any gene: 6. The CDR3 DNA reads TGTGCCAGTAGTATTGGGGGACAGGGTAGCTATGGCTACACCTTC. Translation: CASSIGGQGSYGYTF.

The rearrangement joins TRBV2 to TRBJ2-7, with TRBD2 matching 7 bases. J lost 4 bases, V lost 10 bases, and 13 bases had no gene match. The germline gives CDR1 SNHLY, CDR2 FYNNEI. This CDR3 is built from 14 residues. The CDR3 sequence is CATAISAGTYEQYF. The CDR3 DNA is TGTGCCACCGCTATATCAGCGGGAACGTACGAGCAGTACTTC.

This clonotype was found a few times. This chain connects TRBV15 to TRBJ2-1; 8 bases match TRBD1. Germline lookup yields CDR1 LNHNV and CDR2 YYDKDF (reference sequence). Trimming removed 6 bases from V and 7 bases from J; junction bases left unmatched: 5. This CDR3 is 13 amino acids long. This CDR3 reads CATRLTGDNEQFF. In DNA form, the CDR3 reads TGTGCCACCAGGTTGACAGGGGATAATGAGCAGTTCTTC.

The count of this clonotype is one. V is TRBV6-6 and J is TRBJ2-3; a possible D gene is TRBD2 (7 bases). Looked up from germline, CDR1 is MNHNY and CDR2 is SVGAGI (reference sequence). V lost 6 bases to trimming and J lost 2 bases, with 12 bases between them. The CDR3 runs to 14 residues. The CDR3 DNA reads as TGTGCCAGCAGGGCACGGGGGGCCACAGATACGCAGTATTTT. It specifies CASRARGATDTQYF.

The CDR3 spells CASSMGVRDSYEQYF. For the CDR3, the DNA is TGTGCCAGCAGCATGGGGGTCAGGGACTCCTACGAGCAGTACTTC. The chain has TRBV5-4 and TRBJ2-5; the D call may be TRBD1 or TRBD2 (5 bases each). The J call may be wrong; the DNA end is better matched by TRBJ2-7. The CDR3 totals 15 residues. Germline values: CDR1 SGHNT, CDR2 YYREEE (reference sequence).

Only a few counts were recorded for this clonotype. This chain uses TRBV29-1 with TRBJ2-1, with 7 bases identical to TRBD1. J was trimmed by 0 bases and V by 1 base; bases with no gene match: 18. This CDR3 is built from 20 residues. The germline V gene encodes CDR1 SQVTM and CDR2 ANQGSEA. The CDR3 protein is CSVEGAFPGQRTSSYNEQFF. The CDR3 DNA reads TGCAGCGTTGAAGGGGCCTTCCCGGGACAGCGCACTAGCTCCTACAATGAGCAGTTCTTC.

The genes are TRBV4-3 and TRBJ2-1; TRBD2 aligns across 8 bases. Germline CDR1 and CDR2: LGHNA and YSLEER. V gave up 0 bases and J gave up 7 bases; unmatched junction bases: 5. This CDR3 contains 15 residues. CDR3 sequence (DNA): TGCGCCAGCAGCCAAGAGGGGACTAGGGGGAATGAGCAGTTCTTC. This codes for CASSQEGTRGNEQFF.